Listed here are 6 T cell receptor beta chains from one sample, sequenced in a study of cytomegalovirus exposure and HLA in healthy donors. The assay was immunoSEQ multiplex PCR, and TCRdb's table has in-frame clones only and misses some. This sample carries 130,000 or so clones, nearly 90% of them seen once, and the ten largest clones take around 1.2%. Sequencing was done on a sample of PBMCs. These receptor sequences come from a woman between 18 and 29 years old in good health and CMV-seronegative.

V usage is TRBV9 and J usage is TRBJ2-5, with TRBD2 identical over 12 bases. Germline V CDR1 and CDR2: SGDLS, YYNGEE. Trimming at V came to 4 bases and at J to 3 bases, leaving 4 bases not matched to a gene. The CDR3 is 15 amino acids. CDR3 region: CASSKRTSGEETQYF. DNA of the CDR3: TGTGCCAGCAGCAAGAGGACTAGCGGGGAAGAGACCCAGTACTTC.

V and J are TRBV18 and TRBJ2-1, with unresolved D. Trimming pared 3 bases from V and 8 bases from J, leaving 17 bases between. Germline values: CDR1 KGHSH, CDR2 LQKENI. The CDR3 spans 15 residues. This CDR3 reads CASSPFAASRDEQFF. The CDR3 bases are TGTGCCAGCTCACCCTTCGCGGCCAGTCGAGATGAGCAGTTCTTC.

The chain carries TRBV18 and TRBJ1-1, with TRBD1 identical over 7 bases. The CDR3 extends over 14 amino acids. V dropped 3 bases and J dropped 1; count of bases not matched to a gene: 2. The germline CDR1 and CDR2 sequences are KGHSH and LQKENI. Here the CDR3 DNA reads TGTGCCAGCTCACCGACAGGGAAGAACACTGAAGCTTTCTTT. Residues: CASSPTGKNTEAFF.

This clone was detected a few times. The chain links TRBV19 to TRBJ2-5; D remains unclear. Trimming removed 5 bases at V and 4 bases at J, with 17 bases between. Germline CDR1 is LNHDA and CDR2 is SQIVND (reference sequence). The CDR3 totals 15 residues. The CDR3 is CASSSLESLVETQYF. CDR3 nucleotides: TGTGCCAGTAGTTCCCTCGAGAGTTTGGTAGAGACCCAGTACTTC.

As DNA, the CDR3 is TGTGCCAGTAGTATAGGACTAACATATGGCTACACCTTC. Amino acid sequence: CASSIGLTYGYTF. The chain couples TRBV19 to TRBJ1-2; no firm D call. V dropped 1 base and J dropped 5 bases, with 8 bases sitting between them. The CDR3 has 13 amino acids. Germline CDR1 and CDR2: LNHDA and SQIVND (reference sequence). The whole variable domain, remainder taken from reference TRBV19 and TRBJ1-2, is DGGITQSPKYLFRKEGQNVTLSCEQNLNHDAMYWYRQDPGQGLRLIYYSQIVNDFQKGDIAEGYSVSREKKESFPLTVTSAQKNPTAFYLCASSIGLTYGYTFGSGTRLTVV.

This rearrangement joins TRBV6-1 to TRBJ2-7; TRBD1 aligns across 9 bases. Germline CDR1 is MNHNS and CDR2 is SASEGT. This CDR3 region has 16 residues. Losses at the gene ends were 4 bases for V and 1 base for J; bases not matched to a gene: 8. The DNA of the CDR3 is TGTGCCAGCAGTGGACCGGGACAGGGTTTATCCTACGAGCAGTACTTC. It is translated as CASSGPGQGLSYEQYF.